One and the same sample provided the 6 T cell receptor beta chains below, sequenced in a study of T cells after yellow fever vaccination. A single record per CDR3 protein comes from TCRdb applying MiXCR to the 5' RACE reads. The sample lists under 400,000 distinct CDR3 sequences; around 12% were seen once. The sample was CD4+ T cells sorted from PBMCs, taken 15 days after the yellow fever booster vaccination. The origin of the receptors is a young man who received the YFV17D yellow fever vaccine.

The chain employs TRBV28 and TRBJ2-4; a weak D match, TRBD2 (7 bases). The germline CDR1 and CDR2 sequences are MDHEN and SYDVKM. Trimming took off 8 bases at V and 6 bases at J, with 14 bases between the two ends. CDR3 length: 13 residues. The CDR3 DNA follows: TGTGCCAGCTCTAGGGGGGGGACAAACATTCAGTACTTC. This translates into CASSRGGTNIQYF. The full variable domain, with the rest looked up from reference TRBV28 and TRBJ2-4, is DVKVTQSSRYLVKRTGEKVFLECVQDMDHENMFWYRQDPGLGLRLIYFSYDVKMKEKGDIPEGYSVSREKKERFSLILESASTNQTSMYLCASSRGGTNIQYFGAGTRLSVL.

This clonotype was seen many times. J is TRBJ1-1 and V is TRBV5-1; 9 bases line up with TRBD1. The trim removed 3 bases at V and 7 bases at J, leaving 4 bases unmatched. The CDR3 loop spans 13 amino acids. Germline V gives CDR1 SGHRS, CDR2 YFSETQ. The CDR3 nucleotides read TGCGCCAGCAGCTCCCGGACAGGGGATGAAGCTTTCTTT. Translation: CASSSRTGDEAFF.

The chain has TRBV4-2 and TRBJ2-5; D tentatively reads TRBD1 or TRBD2 (5 bases each). The germline CDR1 and CDR2 sequences are LGHNA and YNFKEQ. The length of the CDR3 is 14 residues. Trimming removed 5 bases at V and 5 bases at J, with 15 bases between. The CDR3 region is CASSVGTSRETQYF. The CDR3 DNA sequence: TGTGCCAGCAGCGTTGGGACCTCCAGGGAGACCCAGTACTTC.

This rearrangement joins TRBV7-9 to TRBJ2-7, with 12 bases identical to TRBD2. V was pared by 5 bases and J by 0 bases, with 2 bases of the junction left unmatched. CDR1 is SEHNR and CDR2 is FQNEAQ in the germline V gene (reference sequence). CDR3 length equals 15 residues. CDR3 sequence (DNA): TGTGCCAGCAGCCAGACTAGCGGGGGCTCCTACGAGCAGTACTTC. It encodes CASSQTSGGSYEQYF.

The V gene is TRBV6-2 or TRBV6-3, the J gene TRBJ1-5, with 10 bases aligning to TRBD1. CDR1 and CDR2 (germline): MNHEY, SVGEGT. V trimming: 2 bases; J trimming: 7 bases; junction bases outside the gene matches: 14. The CDR3 extends over 18 amino acids. CDR3 loop: CASSYTMEVDRGWQPQHF. The CDR3 DNA is TGTGCCAGCAGTTACACGATGGAGGTGGACAGGGGGTGGCAGCCCCAGCATTTT.

In its sample, this clonotype was seen a few times. This chain connects TRBV4-3 to TRBJ2-2; 7 bases are shared with TRBD1. Germline loops: CDR1 LGHNA, CDR2 YSLEER. Trimming at V came to 6 bases and at J to 0 bases, leaving 4 bases not matched to a gene. There are 15 residues in the CDR3. The CDR3 loop is CASSTQGSNTGELFF. The CDR3 DNA reads TGCGCCAGCAGTACACAGGGGTCGAACACCGGGGAGCTGTTTTTT.